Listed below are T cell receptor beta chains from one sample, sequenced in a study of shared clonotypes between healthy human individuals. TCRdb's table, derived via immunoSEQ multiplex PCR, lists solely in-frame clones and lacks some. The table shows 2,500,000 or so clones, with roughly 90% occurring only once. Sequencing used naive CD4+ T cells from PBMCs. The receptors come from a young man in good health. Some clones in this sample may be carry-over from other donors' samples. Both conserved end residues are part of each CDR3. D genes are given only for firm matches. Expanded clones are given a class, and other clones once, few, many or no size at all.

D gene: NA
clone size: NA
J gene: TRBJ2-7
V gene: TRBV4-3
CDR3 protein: CASSSHTGRSYEQYF
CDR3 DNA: TGCGCCAGCAGCTCGCACACCGGGCGCTCCTACGAGCAGTACTTC

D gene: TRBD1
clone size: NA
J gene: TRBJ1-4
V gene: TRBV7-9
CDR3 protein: CASSETGRREKLFF
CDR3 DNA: TGTGCCAGCAGCGAGACAGGGAGGAGGGAAAAACTGTTTTTT

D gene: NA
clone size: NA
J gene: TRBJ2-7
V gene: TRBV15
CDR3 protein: CATRGKGTYEQYF
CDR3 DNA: TGTGCCACCAGAGGAAAGGGGACGTACGAGCAGTACTTC

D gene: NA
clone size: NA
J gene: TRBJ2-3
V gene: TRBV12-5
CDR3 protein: CASGLAWTAELTDTQYF
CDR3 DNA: TGTGCTAGTGGTTTGGCCTGGACAGCGGAACTCACAGATACGCAGTATTTT

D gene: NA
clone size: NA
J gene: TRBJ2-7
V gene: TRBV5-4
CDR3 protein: CASSLVIGGGEQYF
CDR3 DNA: TGTGCCAGCAGCTTGGTCATTGGGGGTGGCGAGCAGTACTTC

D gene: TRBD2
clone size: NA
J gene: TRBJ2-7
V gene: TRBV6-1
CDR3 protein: CASSGLARISYEQYF
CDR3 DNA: TGTGCCAGCAGTGGACTAGCGCGGATCTCCTACGAGCAGTACTTC

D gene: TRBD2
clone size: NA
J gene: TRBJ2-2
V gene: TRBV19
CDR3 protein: CASSWEREVNTGELFF
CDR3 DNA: TGTGCCAGTAGTTGGGAACGGGAGGTAAACACCGGGGAGCTGTTTTTT

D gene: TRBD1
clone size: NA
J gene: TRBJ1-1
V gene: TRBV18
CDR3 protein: CASSGLVGQGLENTEAFF
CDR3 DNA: TGTGCCAGCTCAGGCTTAGTGGGACAGGGCCTCGAGAACACTGAAGCTTTCTTT

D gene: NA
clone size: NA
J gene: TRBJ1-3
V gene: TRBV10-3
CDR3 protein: CAISEPGNTIYF
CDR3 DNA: TGTGCCATCAGTGAGCCTGGAAACACCATATATTTT

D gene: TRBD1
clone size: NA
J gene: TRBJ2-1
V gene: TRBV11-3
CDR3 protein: CASSLGGQGLNEQFF
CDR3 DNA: TGTGCCAGCAGCTTAGGAGGACAGGGTCTCAATGAGCAGTTCTTC

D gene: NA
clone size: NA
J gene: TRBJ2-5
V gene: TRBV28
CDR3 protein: CASGVRSGVAEETQYF
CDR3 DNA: TGTGCCAGCGGCGTTAGATCCGGGGTAGCGGAAGAGACCCAGTACTTC

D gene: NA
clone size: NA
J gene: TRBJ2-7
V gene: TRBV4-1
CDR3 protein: CASSQDPFGSPYEQYF
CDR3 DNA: TGCGCCAGCAGCCAAGATCCTTTCGGCAGTCCCTACGAGCAGTACTTC

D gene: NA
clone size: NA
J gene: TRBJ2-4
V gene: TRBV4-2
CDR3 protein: CASSQEGYSGAAKNIQYF
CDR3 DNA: TGTGCCAGCAGCCAAGAGGGCTACTCAGGGGCGGCCAAAAACATTCAGTACTTC

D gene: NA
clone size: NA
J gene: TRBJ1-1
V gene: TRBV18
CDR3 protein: CASSPAEGVGEAFF
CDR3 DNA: TGTGCCAGCTCACCAGCGGAGGGGGTGGGTGAAGCTTTCTTT

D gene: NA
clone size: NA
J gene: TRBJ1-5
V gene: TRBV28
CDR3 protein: CASSSQNQPQHF
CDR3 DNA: TGTGCCAGCAGTTCACAGAATCAGCCCCAGCATTTT

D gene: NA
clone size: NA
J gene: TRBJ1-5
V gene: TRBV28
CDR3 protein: CASSLGGGNQPQHF
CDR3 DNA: TGTGCCAGCAGCCTAGGGGGTGGCAATCAGCCCCAGCATTTT

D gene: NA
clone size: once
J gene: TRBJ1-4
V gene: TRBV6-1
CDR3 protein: CASPLKHEKLFF
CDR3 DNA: TGTGCCAGCCCTCTTAAGCATGAAAAACTGTTTTTT

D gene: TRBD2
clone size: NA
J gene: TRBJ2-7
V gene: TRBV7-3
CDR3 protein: CASSSLAGVPYEQYF
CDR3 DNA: TGTGCCAGCAGCTCCCTAGCGGGAGTCCCCTACGAGCAGTACTTC

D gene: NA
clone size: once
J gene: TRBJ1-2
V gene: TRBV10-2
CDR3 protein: CASSPDRVYGYTF
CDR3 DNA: TGCGCCAGCAGTCCTGACAGAGTCTATGGCTACACCTTC

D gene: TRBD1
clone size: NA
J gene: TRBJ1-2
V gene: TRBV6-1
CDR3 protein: CASSGNRGPNYGYTF
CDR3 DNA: TGTGCCAGCAGTGGAAACAGGGGGCCCAACTATGGCTACACCTTC

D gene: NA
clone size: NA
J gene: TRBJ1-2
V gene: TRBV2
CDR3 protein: CASSESGGGGYGYTF
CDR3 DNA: TGTGCCAGCAGTGAAAGCGGTGGCGGGGGCTATGGCTACACCTTC

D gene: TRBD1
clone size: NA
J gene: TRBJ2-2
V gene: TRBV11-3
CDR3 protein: CASSDRVTTGELFF
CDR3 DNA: TGTGCCAGCAGCGACAGGGTAACTACCGGGGAGCTGTTTTTT

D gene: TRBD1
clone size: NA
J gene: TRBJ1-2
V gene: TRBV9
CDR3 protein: CASSVEQGMRYGYTF
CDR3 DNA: TGTGCCAGCAGCGTAGAACAGGGGATGCGCTATGGCTACACCTTC

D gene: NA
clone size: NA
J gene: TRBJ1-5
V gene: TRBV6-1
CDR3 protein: CASSPANNQPQHF
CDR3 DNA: TGTGCCAGCAGTCCGGCAAATAATCAGCCCCAGCATTTT

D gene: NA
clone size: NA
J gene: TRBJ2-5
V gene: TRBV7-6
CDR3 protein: CASSPVGVAQIKETQYF
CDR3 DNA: TGTGCCAGCAGCCCCGTAGGGGTGGCTCAAATCAAAGAGACCCAGTACTTC

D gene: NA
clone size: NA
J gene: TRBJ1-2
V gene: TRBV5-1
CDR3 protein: CASSLGQGHNYGYTF
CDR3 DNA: TGCGCCAGCAGCTTAGGACAAGGACATAACTATGGCTACACCTTC

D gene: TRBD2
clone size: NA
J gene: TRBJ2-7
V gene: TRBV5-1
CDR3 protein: CASSSSGTVSYEQYF
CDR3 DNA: TGCGCCAGCAGCTCTAGCGGGACCGTCTCCTACGAGCAGTACTTC

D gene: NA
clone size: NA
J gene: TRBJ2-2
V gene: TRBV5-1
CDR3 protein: CASSLGDGTGELFF
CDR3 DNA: TGCGCCAGCAGCTTGGGGGATGGTACCGGGGAGCTGTTTTTT

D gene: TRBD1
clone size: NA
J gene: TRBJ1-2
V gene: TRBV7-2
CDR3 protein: CASSPDRGGGYTF
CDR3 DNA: TGTGCCAGCAGCCCAGACAGGGGGGGAGGCTACACCTTC

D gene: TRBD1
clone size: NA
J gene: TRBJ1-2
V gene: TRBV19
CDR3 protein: CASSIGTVNYGYTF
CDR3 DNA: TGTGCCAGTAGTATCGGGACAGTCAACTATGGCTACACCTTC

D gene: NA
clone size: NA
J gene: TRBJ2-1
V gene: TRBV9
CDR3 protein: CASSVEPQHVSEQFF
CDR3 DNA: TGTGCCAGCAGCGTAGAACCTCAACACGTCAGTGAGCAGTTCTTC

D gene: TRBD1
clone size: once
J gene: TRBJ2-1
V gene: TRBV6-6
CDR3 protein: CASSYWTGNEQFF
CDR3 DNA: TGTGCCAGCAGTTACTGGACAGGGAACGAGCAGTTCTTC

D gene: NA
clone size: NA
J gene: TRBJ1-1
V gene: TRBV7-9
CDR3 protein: CASSLVDTEAFF
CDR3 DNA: TGTGCCAGCAGCTTAGTGGACACTGAAGCTTTCTTT

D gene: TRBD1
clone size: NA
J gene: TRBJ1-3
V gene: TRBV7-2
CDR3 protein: CASSLTGTGTGNTIYF
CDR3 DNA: TGTGCCAGCAGTCTGACCGGGACAGGGACTGGAAACACCATATATTTT

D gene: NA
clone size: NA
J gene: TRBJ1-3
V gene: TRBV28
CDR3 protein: CASRSPPGRSSGNTIYF
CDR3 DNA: TGTGCCAGCAGATCCCCCCCGGGACGGAGCTCTGGAAACACCATATATTTT

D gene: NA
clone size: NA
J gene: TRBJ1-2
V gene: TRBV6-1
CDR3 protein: CASSVTRGDYGYTF
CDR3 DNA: TGTGCCAGCAGTGTTACGCGGGGGGACTATGGCTACACCTTC

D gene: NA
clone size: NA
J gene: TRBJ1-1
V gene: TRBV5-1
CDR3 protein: CASSLPGTTNTEAFF
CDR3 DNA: TGCGCCAGCAGCCTGCCCGGGACAACGAACACTGAAGCTTTCTTT

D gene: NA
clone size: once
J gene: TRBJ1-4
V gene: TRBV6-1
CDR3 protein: CASSTRPEPNEKLFF
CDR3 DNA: TGTGCCAGCAGTACCCGGCCGGAACCTAATGAAAAACTGTTTTTT

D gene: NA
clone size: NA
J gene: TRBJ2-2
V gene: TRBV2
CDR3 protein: CASSEARTDLAGELFF
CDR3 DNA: TGTGCCAGCAGTGAAGCGCGGACTGATCTGGCCGGGGAGCTGTTTTTT

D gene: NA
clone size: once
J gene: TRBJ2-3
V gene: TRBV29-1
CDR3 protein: CSVDRASTDTQYF
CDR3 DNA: TGCAGCGTTGACAGGGCTAGCACAGATACGCAGTATTTT

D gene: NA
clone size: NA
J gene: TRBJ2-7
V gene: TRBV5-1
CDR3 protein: CASSWGHGTADYEQYF
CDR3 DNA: TGCGCCAGCAGCTGGGGCCATGGGACCGCCGACTACGAGCAGTACTTC

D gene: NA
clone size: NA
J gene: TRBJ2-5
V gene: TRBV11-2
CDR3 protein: CASSLGVAGRSETQYF
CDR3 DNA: TGTGCCAGCAGCTTAGGGGTGGCAGGGAGAAGTGAGACCCAGTACTTC

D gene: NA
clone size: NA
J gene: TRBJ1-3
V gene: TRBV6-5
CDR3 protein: CASSYNRASGNTIYF
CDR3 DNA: TGTGCCAGCAGTTACAACAGGGCCTCTGGAAACACCATATATTTT

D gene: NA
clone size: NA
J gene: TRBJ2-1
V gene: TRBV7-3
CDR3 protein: CASSTGPSGDEQFF
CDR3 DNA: TGTGCCAGCAGCACCGGGCCCTCAGGCGATGAGCAGTTCTTC

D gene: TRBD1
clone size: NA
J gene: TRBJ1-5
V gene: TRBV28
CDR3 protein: CASSPTDRGEGQPQHF
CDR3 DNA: TGTGCCAGCAGTCCGACCGACAGGGGCGAAGGTCAGCCCCAGCATTTT

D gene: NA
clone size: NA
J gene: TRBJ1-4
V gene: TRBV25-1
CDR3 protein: CASLAGVKDGEKLFF
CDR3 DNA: TGTGCCAGCCTCGCCGGGGTTAAGGATGGTGAAAAACTGTTTTTT

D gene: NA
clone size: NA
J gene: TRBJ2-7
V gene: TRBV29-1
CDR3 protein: CSVAGTLSYEQYF
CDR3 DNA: TGCAGCGTTGCCGGGACCCTCTCCTACGAGCAGTACTTC

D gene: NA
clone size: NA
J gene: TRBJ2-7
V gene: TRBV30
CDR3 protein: CAWSFDRSYEQYF
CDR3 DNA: TGTGCCTGGAGTTTCGACAGGTCCTACGAGCAGTACTTC

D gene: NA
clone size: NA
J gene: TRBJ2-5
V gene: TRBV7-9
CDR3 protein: CASSHQETQYF
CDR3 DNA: TGTGCCAGCAGCCATCAAGAGACCCAGTACTTC

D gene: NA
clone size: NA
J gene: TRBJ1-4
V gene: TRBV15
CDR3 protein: CATSRDYGGLGEKLFF
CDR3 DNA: TGTGCCACCAGCAGAGATTACGGGGGGTTGGGTGAAAAACTGTTTTTT